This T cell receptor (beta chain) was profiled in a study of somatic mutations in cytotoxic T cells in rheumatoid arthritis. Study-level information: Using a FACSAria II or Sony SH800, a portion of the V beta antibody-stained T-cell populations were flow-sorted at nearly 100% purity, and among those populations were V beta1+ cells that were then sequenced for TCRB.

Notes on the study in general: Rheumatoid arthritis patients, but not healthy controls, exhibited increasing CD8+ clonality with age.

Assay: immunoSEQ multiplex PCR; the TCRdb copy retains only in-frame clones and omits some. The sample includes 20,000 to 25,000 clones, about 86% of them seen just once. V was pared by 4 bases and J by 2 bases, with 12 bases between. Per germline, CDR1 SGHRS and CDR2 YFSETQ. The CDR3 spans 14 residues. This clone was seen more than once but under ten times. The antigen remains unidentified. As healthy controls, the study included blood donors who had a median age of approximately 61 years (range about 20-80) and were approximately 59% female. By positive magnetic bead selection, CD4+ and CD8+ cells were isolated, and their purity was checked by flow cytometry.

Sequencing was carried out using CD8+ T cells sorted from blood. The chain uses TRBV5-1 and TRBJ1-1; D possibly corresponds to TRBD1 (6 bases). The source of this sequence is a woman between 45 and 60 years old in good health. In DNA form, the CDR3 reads TGCGCCAGCAGCACGGGGGGGCTAAACACTGAAGCTTTCTTT. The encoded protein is CASSTGGLNTEAFF.